This TCR beta chain was retrieved from a study of cytomegalovirus exposure and HLA in healthy donors. Study conclusions and caveats: Association of under 20,000 TCR beta sequences with HLA alleles was found at 0.05 false discovery rate in a later analysis. Some V segments, including TRBV6-2 and TRBV6-3, were excluded as indistinguishable.

Germline lookup yields CDR1 LGHNA and CDR2 YNFKEQ. The V end lost 0 bases, the J end lost 0 bases, and 7 bases lay between the germline ends. There are 15 residues in the CDR3. PCR involved 60 Vbeta and 13 Jbeta primers. The data were produced by immunoSEQ multiplex PCR, yet TCRdb's version contains in-frame clones alone and is incomplete. Among some 97,000 clones listed, more than 65% were seen once. Of note for this clone: Its specificity is not known.

The V call is TRBV4-2, the J call TRBJ2-3, with D uncertain. The TCR comes from a woman in her forties or fifties in good health and CMV-seropositive. Source material: PBMCs. CDR3 sequence reads: CASSQESSSTDTQYF. The DNA of the CDR3 is TGTGCCAGCAGCCAAGAGAGTTCAAGCACAGATACGCAGTATTTT.